A selection of T cell receptor beta chains follows, all from one sample in a study of vaccination effects on CD4 cells after COVID-19. These receptors have no identified antigens. Using immunoSEQ multiplex PCR, the repertoire was profiled, and TCRdb retains in-frame clones only, with some absent. The table shows just under 75,000 clones, with roughly 73% occurring only once. Sequencing was performed on CD4+ T cells from PBMCs cultured without peptide, taken after COVID-19 vaccination. These receptor sequences come from a human donor who received a COVID-19 vaccine. Both conserved end residues are part of each CDR3. The D gene is left open where the match is weak. Rows give clone size only sometimes, using once, few, many, or a class for an expanded clone.

v_gene	abundance	len	d_gene	j_gene	CDR3nt	CDR3aa
TRBV24-1	NA	13	NA	TRBJ2-2	TGTGCCACCAGTGACGCCGTCACCGGGGAGCTGTTTTTT	CATSDAVTGELFF
TRBV18	NA	14	TRBD1	TRBJ1-1	TGTGCCAGCTCACTAGGACAGGTGGGCACTGAAGCTTTCTTT	CASSLGQVGTEAFF
TRBV2	NA	15	NA	TRBJ1-4	TGTGCCAGCAGTGAATTGGGCGAGCTAATGATTAAGCTGTTTTTT	CASSELGELMIKLFF
TRBV10-1	NA	13	NA	TRBJ2-5	TGCGCCAGCAGTGCCAGGGTAGGGGAGACCCAGTACTTC	CASSARVGETQYF
TRBV10-1	few	13	NA	TRBJ1-6	TGCGCCAGCAGGGATGACAGTAATTCACCCCTCCACTTT	CASRDDSNSPLHF
TRBV6-5	NA	15	NA	TRBJ2-1	TGTGCCAGCAGTAGGGACCGCGCGTTGGGAAATGAGCAGTTCTTC	CASSRDRALGNEQFF
TRBV5-1	once	14	TRBD1	TRBJ1-4	TGCGCCAGCAGCTTAGGACAGGGTGGTGAAAAACTGTTTTTT	CASSLGQGGEKLFF
TRBV15	NA	16	NA	TRBJ2-1	TGTGCCACCAGCAGTGACACCGCGAGCTCCTACAATGAGCAGTTCTTC	CATSSDTASSYNEQFF
TRBV11-2	NA	13	NA	TRBJ1-2	TGTGCCAGCAGCTTAGCCGGGGTCTATGGCTACACCTTC	CASSLAGVYGYTF
TRBV5-6	NA	12	NA	TRBJ1-2	TGTGCCAGCAGCTCCGGGGAGTATGGCTACACCTTC	CASSSGEYGYTF
TRBV18	NA	12	TRBD1	TRBJ2-4	TGTGCCAGCTCAGACAGGGGGGACATTCAGTACTTC	CASSDRGDIQYF
TRBV6-2/TRBV6-3	NA	17	TRBD2	TRBJ2-3	TGTGCCAGCAGTTACAGCTCAGCGGGGGGGCCTAAAGATACGCAGTATTTT	CASSYSSAGGPKDTQYF
TRBV9	few	15	TRBD1	TRBJ1-5	TGTGCCAGCAGCTTCGGACAGGGAGGCAATCAGCCCCAGCATTTT	CASSFGQGGNQPQHF
TRBV7-3	NA	15	TRBD2	TRBJ2-5	TGTGCCAGCAGCAGCGGGGATCCGGGTCAAGAGACCCAGTACTTC	CASSSGDPGQETQYF
TRBV6-5	NA	15	TRBD1	TRBJ1-2	TGTGCCAGCAGGGCGGTGGGACAGGGAAACTATGGCTACACCTTC	CASRAVGQGNYGYTF
TRBV2	NA	14	NA	TRBJ1-5	TGTGCCAGCAGTGACGACAAGGGCAATCAGCCCCAGCATTTT	CASSDDKGNQPQHF
TRBV18	few	14	NA	TRBJ1-5	TGTGCCAGCTCGGCCGGGACACCAAATCAGCCCCAGCATTTT	CASSAGTPNQPQHF
TRBV24-1	NA	14	TRBD2	TRBJ2-2	TGTGCCAGCGGGGGGGCCTCGAACACCGGGGAGCTGTTTTTT	CASGGASNTGELFF
TRBV5-6	NA	13	NA	TRBJ2-4	TGTGCCAGCAGCCCGGAGGCTGCTGGGGTTCAGTACTTC	CASSPEAAGVQYF
TRBV18	few	14	TRBD1	TRBJ1-5	TGTGCCAGCTCACCGGGACAGCCAAATCAGCCCCAGCATTTT	CASSPGQPNQPQHF
TRBV4-3	NA	13	TRBD1	TRBJ1-1	TGCGCCAGCAGCCGAGGGACAGGGGTCGGCGCTTTCTTT	CASSRGTGVGAFF
TRBV7-6	NA	16	NA	TRBJ1-2	TGTGCCAGCAGCTCAACCCGCGGAACAGGGTACTATGGCTACACCTTC	CASSSTRGTGYYGYTF
TRBV3-1/TRBV3-2	NA	15	NA	TRBJ1-3	TGTGCCAGCAGCCAAGAGTGGGGAGTTGGAAACACCATATATTTT	CASSQEWGVGNTIYF
TRBV25-1	NA	14	NA	TRBJ1-1	TGTGCCAGCACCGAGGGACGGTTGAACACTGAAGCTTTCTTT	CASTEGRLNTEAFF
TRBV11-2	NA	14	NA	TRBJ2-1	TGTGCCAGCAGCTTAACCTTGACAGACAATGAGCAGTTCTTC	CASSLTLTDNEQFF
TRBV2	NA	13	NA	TRBJ2-5	TGTGCCAGCAGTGACCGAGCAGGAGAGACCCAGTACTTC	CASSDRAGETQYF
TRBV18	NA	13	NA	TRBJ1-4	TGTGCCAGCTCCCCCGGTCTCACGGAAAAACTGTTTTTT	CASSPGLTEKLFF
TRBV18	few	17	TRBD1	TRBJ2-2	TGTGCCAGCTCAACTACAGGGGTTGGTATAAGCACCGGGGAGCTGTTTTTT	CASSTTGVGISTGELFF